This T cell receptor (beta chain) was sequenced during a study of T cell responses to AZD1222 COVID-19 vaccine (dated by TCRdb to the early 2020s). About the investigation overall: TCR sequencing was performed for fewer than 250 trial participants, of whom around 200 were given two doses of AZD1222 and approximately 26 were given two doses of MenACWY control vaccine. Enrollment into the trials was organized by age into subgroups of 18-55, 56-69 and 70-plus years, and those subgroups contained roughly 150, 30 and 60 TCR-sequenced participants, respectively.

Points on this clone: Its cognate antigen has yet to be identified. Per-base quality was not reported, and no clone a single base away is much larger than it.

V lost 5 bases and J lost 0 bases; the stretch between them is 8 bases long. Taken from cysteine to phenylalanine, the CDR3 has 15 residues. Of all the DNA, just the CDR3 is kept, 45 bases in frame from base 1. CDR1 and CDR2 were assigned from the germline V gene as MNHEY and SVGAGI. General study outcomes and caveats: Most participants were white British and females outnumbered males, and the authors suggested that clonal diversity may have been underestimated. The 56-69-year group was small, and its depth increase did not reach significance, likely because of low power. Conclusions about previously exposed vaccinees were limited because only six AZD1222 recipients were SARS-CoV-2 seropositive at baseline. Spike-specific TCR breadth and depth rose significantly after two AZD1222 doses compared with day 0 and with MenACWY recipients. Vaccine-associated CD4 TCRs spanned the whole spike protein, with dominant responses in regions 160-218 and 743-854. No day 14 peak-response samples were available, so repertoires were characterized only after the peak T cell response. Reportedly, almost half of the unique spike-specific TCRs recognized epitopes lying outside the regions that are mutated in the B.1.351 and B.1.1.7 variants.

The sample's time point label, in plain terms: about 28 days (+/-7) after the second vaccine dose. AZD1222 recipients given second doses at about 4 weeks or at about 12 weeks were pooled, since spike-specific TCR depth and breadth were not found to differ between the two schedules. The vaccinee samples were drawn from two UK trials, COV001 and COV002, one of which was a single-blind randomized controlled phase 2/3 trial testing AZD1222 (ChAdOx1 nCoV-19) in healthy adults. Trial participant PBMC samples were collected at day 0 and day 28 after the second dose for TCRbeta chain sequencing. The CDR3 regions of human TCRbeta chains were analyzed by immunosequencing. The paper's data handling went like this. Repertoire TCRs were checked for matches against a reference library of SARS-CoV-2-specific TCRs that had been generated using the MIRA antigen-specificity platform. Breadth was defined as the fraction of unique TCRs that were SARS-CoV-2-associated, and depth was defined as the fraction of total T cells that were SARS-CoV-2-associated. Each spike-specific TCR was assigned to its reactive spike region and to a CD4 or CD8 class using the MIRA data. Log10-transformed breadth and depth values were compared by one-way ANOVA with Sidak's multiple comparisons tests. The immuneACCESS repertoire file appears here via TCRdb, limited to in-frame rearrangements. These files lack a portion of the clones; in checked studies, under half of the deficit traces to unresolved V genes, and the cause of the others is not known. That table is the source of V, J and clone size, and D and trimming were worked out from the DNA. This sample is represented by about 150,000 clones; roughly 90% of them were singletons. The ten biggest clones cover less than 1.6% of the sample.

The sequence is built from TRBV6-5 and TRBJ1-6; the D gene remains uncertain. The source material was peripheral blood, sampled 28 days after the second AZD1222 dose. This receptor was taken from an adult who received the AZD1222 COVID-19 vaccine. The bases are TGTGCCAGCAGTCGAATAAGCTCCTATAATTCACCCCTCCACTTT. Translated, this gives CASSRISSYNSPLHF.